The rows below give T cell receptor beta chains drawn from one sample of a study of blood T cell repertoires in COVID-19. Method: immunoSEQ multiplex PCR; TCRdb's copy keeps in-frame clones and lacks some. Found here are some 170,000 clones, about four fifths of them singletons; the top ten hold roughly 9.6%. The sequenced material came from peripheral blood. Receptors originate from a man in his 60s with active or convalescent COVID-19. CDR3s include the opening cysteine and the closing phenylalanine or tryptophan. The listing skips clone size in some rows; elsewhere it reads once, few, many or a size class.

clone size	V gene	J gene	CDR3 protein
once	TRBV9	TRBJ1-3	CASSTLGYISGNTIYF
few	TRBV5-1	TRBJ2-3	CASSLVGQGADTQYF
few	TRBV2	TRBJ1-2	CASSPGVPGQGKLGYGYTF
-	TRBV15	TRBJ2-3	CATSRENTGHRTDTQYF
-	TRBV4-1	TRBJ2-3	CASSQESQGDSDTQYF
-	TRBV5-4	TRBJ2-5	CASSPGGRVETQYF
few	TRBV4-1	TRBJ1-2	CASSQGWAGNGYGYTF
-	TRBV10-3	TRBJ2-1	CAISEGLGDNEQFF
-	TRBV4-2	TRBJ2-1	CASSHLAGGGLYNEQFF
-	TRBV4-2	TRBJ2-2	CASSLRTGKDTGELFF
-	TRBV7-9	TRBJ1-3	CASSAQGGDSGNTIYF
few	TRBV2	TRBJ1-5	CASNSGGPGQPQHF
once	TRBV5-5	TRBJ1-1	CASSRTGVTNTEAFF
few	TRBV6-5	TRBJ1-2	CASRLTNRDGYTF
-	TRBV6-5	TRBJ1-3	CASGRGTGNTIYF
-	TRBV19	TRBJ2-7	CASSSGATGAHEQYF
-	TRBV6-5	TRBJ1-1	CANSKVGTSGTEAFF
-	TRBV7-9	TRBJ1-1	CASSLDPGQGDTEAFF
-	TRBV28	TRBJ1-6	CASSHLQQGAYSPLHF
-	TRBV3-1/TRBV3-2	TRBJ1-3	CASSPRTGNTIYF
-	TRBV5-1	TRBJ1-1	CASSLVGSGAFF
-	TRBV7-2	TRBJ2-7	CASSRSYEQYF
few	TRBV14	TRBJ1-2	CASSQVEDSGYGYTF
once	TRBV7-2	TRBJ2-1	CASSLATGSSYNEQFF
-	TRBV19	TRBJ2-7	CASSSSSATSYEQYF
-	TRBV4-1	TRBJ2-5	CASSQGLAGGGQETQYF
-	TRBV28	TRBJ2-7	CASSFPGTGIHEQYF